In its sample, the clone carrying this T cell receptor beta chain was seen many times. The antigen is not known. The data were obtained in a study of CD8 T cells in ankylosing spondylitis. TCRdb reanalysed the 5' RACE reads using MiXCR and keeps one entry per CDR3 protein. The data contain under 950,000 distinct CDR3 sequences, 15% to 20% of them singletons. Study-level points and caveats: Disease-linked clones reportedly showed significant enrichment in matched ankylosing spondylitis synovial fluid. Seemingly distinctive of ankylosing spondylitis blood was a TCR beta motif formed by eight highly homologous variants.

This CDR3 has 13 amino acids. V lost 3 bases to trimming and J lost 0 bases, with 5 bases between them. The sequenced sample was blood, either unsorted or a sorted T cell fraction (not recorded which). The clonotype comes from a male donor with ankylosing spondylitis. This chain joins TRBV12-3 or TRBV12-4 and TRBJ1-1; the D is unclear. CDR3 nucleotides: TGTGCCAGCAGTTTTCGGTTGAACACTGAAGCTTTCTTT. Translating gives CASSFRLNTEAFF.